Sequencing of this T cell receptor beta chain was carried out in a study of T cells after yellow fever vaccination. Germline V gene lookup returns CDR1 SGHRS and CDR2 YFSETQ. Trimming removed 1 base at V and 4 bases at J, with 22 bases between. The CDR3 consists of 18 residues. TCRdb re-called the 5' RACE reads with MiXCR, one entry per CDR3 protein. The profile shows under 550,000 distinct CDR3 sequences, about a fifth of them singletons. The genes are TRBV5-1 and TRBJ2-3; unclear D gene. The material sequenced was PBMCs, taken approximately 22 days after the first yellow fever vaccination. This sequence was found in a man younger than 35 who received the YFV17D yellow fever vaccine. This CDR3 is CASSLFSGSSQRPDTQYF. DNA for the CDR3: TGCGCCAGCAGCTTGTTTTCCGGTAGCTCACAGAGGCCAGATACGCAGTATTTT.